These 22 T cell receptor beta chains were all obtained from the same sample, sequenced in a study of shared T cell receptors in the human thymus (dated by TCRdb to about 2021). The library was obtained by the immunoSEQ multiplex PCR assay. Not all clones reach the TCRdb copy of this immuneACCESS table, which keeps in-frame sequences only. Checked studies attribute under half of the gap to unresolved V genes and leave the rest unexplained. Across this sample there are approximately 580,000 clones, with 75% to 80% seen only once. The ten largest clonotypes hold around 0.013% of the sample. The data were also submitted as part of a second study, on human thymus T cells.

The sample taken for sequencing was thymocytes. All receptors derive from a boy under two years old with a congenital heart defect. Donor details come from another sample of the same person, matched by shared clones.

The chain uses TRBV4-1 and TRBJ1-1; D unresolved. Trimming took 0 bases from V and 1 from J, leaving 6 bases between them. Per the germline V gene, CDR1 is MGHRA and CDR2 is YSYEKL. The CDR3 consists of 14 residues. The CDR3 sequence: CASSQDRRNTEAFF. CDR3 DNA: TGCGCCAGCAGCCAAGACCGGAGGAACACTGAAGCTTTCTTT.

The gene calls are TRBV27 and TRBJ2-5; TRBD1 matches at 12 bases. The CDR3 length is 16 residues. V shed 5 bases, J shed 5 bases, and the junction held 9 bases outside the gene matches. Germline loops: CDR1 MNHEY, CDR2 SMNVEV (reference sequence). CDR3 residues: CASSPTGTGGSETQYF. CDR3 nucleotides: TGTGCCAGCAGTCCCACCGGGACAGGGGGCTCGGAGACCCAGTACTTC.

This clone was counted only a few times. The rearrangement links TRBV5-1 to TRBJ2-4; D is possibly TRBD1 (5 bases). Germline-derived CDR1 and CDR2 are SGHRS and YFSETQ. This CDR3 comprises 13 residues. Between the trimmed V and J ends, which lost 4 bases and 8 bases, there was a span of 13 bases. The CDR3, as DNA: TGCGCCAGCAGCGGATTAGGGGATGACATTCAGTACTTC. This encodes CASSGLGDDIQYF.

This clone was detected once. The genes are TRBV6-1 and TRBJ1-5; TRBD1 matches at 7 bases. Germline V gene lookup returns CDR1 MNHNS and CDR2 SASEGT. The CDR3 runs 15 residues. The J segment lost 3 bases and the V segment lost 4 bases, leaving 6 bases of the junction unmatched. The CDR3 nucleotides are TGTGCCAGCAGTGGTCGACAGGGAAACAATCAGCCCCAGCATTTT. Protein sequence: CASSGRQGNNQPQHF.

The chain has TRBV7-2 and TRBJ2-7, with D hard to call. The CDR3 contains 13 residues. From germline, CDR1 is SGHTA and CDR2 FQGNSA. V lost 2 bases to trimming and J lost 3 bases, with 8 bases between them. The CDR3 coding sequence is TGTGCCAGCAGCTTAACATCCCTCTACGAGCAGTACTTC. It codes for CASSLTSLYEQYF.

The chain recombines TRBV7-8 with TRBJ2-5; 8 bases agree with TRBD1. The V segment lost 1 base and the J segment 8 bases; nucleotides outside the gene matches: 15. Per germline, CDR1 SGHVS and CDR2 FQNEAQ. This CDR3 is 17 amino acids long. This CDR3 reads CASSLEAGRGRGRTQYF. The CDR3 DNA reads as TGTGCCAGCAGCTTAGAGGCGGGCAGGGGGCGGGGAAGAACCCAGTACTTC. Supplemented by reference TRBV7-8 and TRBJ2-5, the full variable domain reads GAGVSQSPRYKVAKRGQDVALRCDPISGHVSLFWYQQALGQGPEFLTYFQNEAQLDKSGLPSDRFFAERPEGSVSTLKIQRTQQEDSAVYLCASSLEAGRGRGRTQYFGPGTRLLVL.

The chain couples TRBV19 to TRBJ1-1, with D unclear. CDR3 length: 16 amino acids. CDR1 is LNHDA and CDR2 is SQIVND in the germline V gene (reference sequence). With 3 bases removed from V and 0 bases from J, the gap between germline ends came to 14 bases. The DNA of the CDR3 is TGTGCCAGTAGTATCAAAAGGCCAGGCCTGAACACTGAAGCTTTCTTT. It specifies CASSIKRPGLNTEAFF.

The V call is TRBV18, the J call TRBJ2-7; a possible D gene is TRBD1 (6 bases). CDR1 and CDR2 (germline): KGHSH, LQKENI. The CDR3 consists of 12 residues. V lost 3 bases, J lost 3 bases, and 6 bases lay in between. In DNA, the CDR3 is TGTGCCAGCTCACCGGACAGCTACGAGCAGTACTTC. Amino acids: CASSPDSYEQYF.

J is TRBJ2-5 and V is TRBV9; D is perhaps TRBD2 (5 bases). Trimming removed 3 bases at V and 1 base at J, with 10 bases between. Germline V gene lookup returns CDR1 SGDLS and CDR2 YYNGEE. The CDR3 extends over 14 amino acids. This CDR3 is CASSARAVQETQYF. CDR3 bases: TGTGCCAGCAGCGCCCGAGCGGTCCAAGAGACCCAGTACTTC.

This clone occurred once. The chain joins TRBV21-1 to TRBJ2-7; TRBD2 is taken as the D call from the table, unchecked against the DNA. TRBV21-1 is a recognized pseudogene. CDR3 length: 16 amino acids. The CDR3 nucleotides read TGTGCCAGCAGCAAAGTCGCGGGGCCGAGCTCCTACGAGCAGTACTTC. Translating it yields CASSKVAGPSSYEQYF.

Here the CDR3 reads CAWSKRQDKMEPQHF. For the CDR3, the DNA is TGTGCCTGGAGTAAGAGACAGGATAAAATGGAGCCCCAGCATTTT. The rearrangement uses TRBV30 and TRBJ1-5; TRBD1 is a possible D gene (6 bases). The CDR3 runs 15 residues. The germline V gene has CDR1 GTSNPN and CDR2 SVGIG (reference sequence). Trimming took off 2 bases at V and 8 bases at J, with 19 bases between the two ends.

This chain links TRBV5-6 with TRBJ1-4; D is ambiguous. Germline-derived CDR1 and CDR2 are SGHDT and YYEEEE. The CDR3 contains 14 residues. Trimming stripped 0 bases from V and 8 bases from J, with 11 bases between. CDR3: CASSLDGVEEKLFF. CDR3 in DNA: TGTGCCAGCAGCTTGGACGGGGTAGAGGAAAAACTGTTTTTT.

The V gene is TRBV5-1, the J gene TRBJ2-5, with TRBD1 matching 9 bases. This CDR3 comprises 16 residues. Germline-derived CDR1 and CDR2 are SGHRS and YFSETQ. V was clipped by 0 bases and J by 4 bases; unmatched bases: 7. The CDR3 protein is CASSLDRDRVGETQYF. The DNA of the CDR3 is TGCGCCAGCAGCTTGGACCGGGACAGGGTTGGAGAGACCCAGTACTTC.

In DNA form, the CDR3 reads TGTGCCAGCACCCATAACTATGGCTACACCTTC. This codes for CASTHNYGYTF. This chain joins TRBV7-9 and TRBJ1-2, with D uncertain. Trimming shortened V by 7 bases and J by 1 base, and 4 bases separated the two germline ends. This CDR3 spans 11 amino acids. Looked up from germline, CDR1 is SEHNR and CDR2 is FQNEAQ (reference sequence).

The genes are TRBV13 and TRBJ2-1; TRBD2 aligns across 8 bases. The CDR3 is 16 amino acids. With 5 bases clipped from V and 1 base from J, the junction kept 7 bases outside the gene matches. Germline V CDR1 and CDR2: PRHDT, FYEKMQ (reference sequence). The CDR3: CASSTLTSASYNEQFF. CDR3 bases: TGTGCCAGCAGCACACTGACTAGCGCGTCCTACAATGAGCAGTTCTTC.

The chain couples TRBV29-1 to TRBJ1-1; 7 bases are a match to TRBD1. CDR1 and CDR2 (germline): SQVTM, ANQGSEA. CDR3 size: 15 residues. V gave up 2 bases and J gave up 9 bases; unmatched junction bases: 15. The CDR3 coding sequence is TGCAGCGTTGAACTACAGGGGTCCTGGGGGCTGAAAGCTTTCTTT. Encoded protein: CSVELQGSWGLKAFF. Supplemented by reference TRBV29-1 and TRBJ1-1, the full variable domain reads SAVISQKPSRDICQRGTSLTIQCQVDSQVTMMFWYRQQPGQSLTLIATANQGSEATYESGFVIDKFPISRPNLTFSTLTVSNMSPEDSSIYLCSVELQGSWGLKAFFGQGTRLTVV.

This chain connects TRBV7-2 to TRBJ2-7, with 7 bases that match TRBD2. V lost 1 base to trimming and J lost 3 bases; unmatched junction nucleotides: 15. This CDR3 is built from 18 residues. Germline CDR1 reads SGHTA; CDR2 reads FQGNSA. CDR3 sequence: CASSLDLGVGLGHYEQYF. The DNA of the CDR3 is TGTGCCAGCAGCTTAGATTTGGGGGTTGGACTAGGACACTACGAGCAGTACTTC.

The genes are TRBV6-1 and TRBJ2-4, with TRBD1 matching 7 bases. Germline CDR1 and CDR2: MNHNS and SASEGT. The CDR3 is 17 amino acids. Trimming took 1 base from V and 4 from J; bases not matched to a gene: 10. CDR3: CASSEVESGTEKNIQYF. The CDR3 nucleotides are TGTGCCAGCAGTGAAGTAGAGTCGGGGACAGAGAAAAACATTCAGTACTTC.

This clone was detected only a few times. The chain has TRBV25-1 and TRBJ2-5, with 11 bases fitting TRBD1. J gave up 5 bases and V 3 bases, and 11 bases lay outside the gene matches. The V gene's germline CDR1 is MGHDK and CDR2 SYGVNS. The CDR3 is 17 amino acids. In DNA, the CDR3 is TGTGCCAGCAGTGATCGCCGCCGGACAGGGGGCCGGGAGACCCAGTACTTC. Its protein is CASSDRRRTGGRETQYF.

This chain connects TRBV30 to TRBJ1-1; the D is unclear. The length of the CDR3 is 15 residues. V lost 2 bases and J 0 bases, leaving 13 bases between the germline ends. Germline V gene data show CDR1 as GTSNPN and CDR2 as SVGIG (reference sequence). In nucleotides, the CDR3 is TGTGCCTGGAGTCCCCTACGGAGGATGAACACTGAAGCTTTCTTT. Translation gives CAWSPLRRMNTEAFF.

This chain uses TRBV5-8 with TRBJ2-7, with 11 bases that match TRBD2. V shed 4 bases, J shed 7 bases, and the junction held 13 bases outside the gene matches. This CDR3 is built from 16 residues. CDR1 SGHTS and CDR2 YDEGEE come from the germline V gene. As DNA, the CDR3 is TGTGCCAGCAGCGTTGCTAGCGGGAGGTTGCATAGGGAGCAGTACTTC. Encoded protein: CASSVASGRLHREQYF.

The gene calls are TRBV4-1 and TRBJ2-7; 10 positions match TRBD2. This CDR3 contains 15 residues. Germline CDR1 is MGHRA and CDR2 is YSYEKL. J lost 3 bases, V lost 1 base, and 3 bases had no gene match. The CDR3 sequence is CASSQVWTSGYEQYF. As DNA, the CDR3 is TGCGCCAGCAGCCAAGTTTGGACTAGCGGCTACGAGCAGTACTTC.